The rows below give T cell receptor beta chains drawn from one sample of a study of control samples from healthy donors and cancer patients. Profiling relied on immunoSEQ multiplex PCR, and the TCRdb table lists in-frame clones only, not all of them. The profile covers some 120,000 clones, with 88% appearing a single time and under 2.5% taken by the ten largest. Sequenced material: blood. The receptors here all came from a woman between 65 and 79 years old in good health. CDR3s include the opening cysteine and the closing phenylalanine or tryptophan. The D gene is left open where the match is weak. Size tells how often a clone was seen (once, few, many) or the class of an expanded clone, and some rows leave it out.

J | size | D | V | CDR3 | DNA
TRBJ2-7 | NA | NA | TRBV19 | CASSMSLGTTYEQYF | TGTGCCAGTAGTATGAGTTTGGGGACAACCTACGAGCAGTACTTC
TRBJ1-4 | NA | NA | TRBV6-6 | CAGGETVRAKLFF | TGTGCCGGGGGGGAGACGGTTAGAGCAAAACTGTTTTTT
TRBJ1-2 | NA | TRBD1 | TRBV7-2 | CASRGPDRGPGYTF | TGTGCCAGCAGGGGACCGGACAGGGGGCCTGGCTACACCTTC
TRBJ2-5 | few | NA | TRBV7-3 | CASSPASAPGTQYF | TGTGCCAGCAGCCCCGCTAGCGCGCCGGGGACCCAGTACTTC
TRBJ1-1 | NA | TRBD1 | TRBV7-9 | CASSKTGGERYTEAFF | TGTGCCAGCAGCAAAACAGGGGGAGAGAGGTACACTGAAGCTTTCTTT
TRBJ2-3 | NA | TRBD1 | TRBV29-1 | CSQGANTDTQYF | TGCAGCCAGGGGGCCAACACAGATACGCAGTATTTT
TRBJ1-2 | NA | NA | TRBV14 | CASSQVSGSDGYTF | TGTGCCAGCAGCCAAGTGTCCGGGTCTGATGGCTACACCTTC
TRBJ2-7 | once | NA | TRBV11-2 | CASSRTPRAGNYEQYF | TGTGCCAGCAGCCGGACTCCCAGGGCCGGTAACTACGAGCAGTACTTC
TRBJ2-4 | NA | TRBD1 | TRBV3-1/TRBV3-2 | CASSQGGTGRDIQYF | TGTGCCAGCAGCCAAGGCGGGACAGGGAGGGACATTCAGTACTTC
TRBJ1-1 | NA | TRBD1 | TRBV4-1 | CASSQDGVGTGRLRTEAFF | TGCGCCAGCAGCCAAGATGGTGTGGGGACAGGGAGGTTGAGGACTGAAGCTTTCTTT
TRBJ2-3 | NA | TRBD2 | TRBV14 | CASSHGGGGAADTQYF | TGTGCCAGCAGCCACGGGGGCGGGGGGGCCGCAGATACGCAGTATTTT
TRBJ1-1 | NA | TRBD1 | TRBV29-1 | CSARTGGTEAFF | TGCAGCGCCAGGACAGGGGGCACTGAAGCTTTCTTT
TRBJ2-7 | NA | NA | TRBV6-5 | CASSYPTGRNSYEQYF | TGTGCCAGCAGTTACCCCACGGGACGGAACTCCTACGAGCAGTACTTC
TRBJ2-3 | NA | NA | TRBV11-3 | CASSFSRASTDTQYF | TGTGCCAGCAGCTTTTCGAGGGCGAGCACAGATACGCAGTATTTT
TRBJ2-5 | NA | TRBD2 | TRBV10-2 | CASSEGLAEETQYF | TGCGCCAGCAGTGAGGGACTAGCGGAAGAGACCCAGTACTTC
TRBJ2-1 | once | TRBD2 | TRBV6-4 | CASSDTSGVNGQFF | TGTGCCAGCAGTGACACTAGCGGGGTCAATGGGCAGTTCTTC
TRBJ2-5 | NA | NA | TRBV7-5 | CARSLGGRTSGEETQYF | TGTGCCAGAAGCCTCGGGGGCAGGACTAGCGGGGAGGAGACCCAGTACTTC
TRBJ2-1 | NA | NA | TRBV5-4 | CASSPPTSISEQFF | TGTGCCAGCAGCCCACCCACTAGCATAAGTGAGCAGTTCTTC
TRBJ2-5 | NA | NA | TRBV19 | CASSILRADQETQYF | TGTGCCAGTAGTATACTTCGGGCAGACCAAGAGACCCAGTACTTC
TRBJ2-3 | NA | TRBD2 | TRBV6-5 | CASSRRGDDTDTQYF | TGTGCCAGCAGTCGGCGGGGGGATGACACAGATACGCAGTATTTT
TRBJ2-5 | NA | TRBD2 | TRBV6-5 | CASSYGTTQTQYF | TGTGCCAGCAGTTACGGGACTACCCAGACCCAGTACTTC
TRBJ2-5 | NA | NA | TRBV7-9 | CASSLGEAIQETQYF | TGTGCCAGCAGCTTAGGGGAGGCGATACAAGAGACCCAGTACTTC
TRBJ1-5 | NA | TRBD1 | TRBV4-1 | CASSLGGVNGQPQHF | TGCGCCAGCAGCCTAGGGGGCGTAAACGGTCAGCCCCAGCATTTT
TRBJ1-5 | NA | NA | TRBV12-3/TRBV12-4 | CASGRGYNQPQHF | TGTGCCAGCGGTCGGGGATACAATCAGCCCCAGCATTTT
TRBJ1-1 | once | NA | TRBV5-5 | CASTWENTEAFF | TGTGCCAGCACCTGGGAGAACACTGAAGCTTTCTTT
TRBJ1-1 | NA | TRBD1 | TRBV2 | CASRGDRVNTEAFF | TGTGCCAGCAGGGGGGACAGGGTTAACACTGAAGCTTTCTTT
TRBJ1-1 | NA | NA | TRBV7-8 | CASSLGELNEAFF | TGTGCCAGCAGCCTCGGGGAACTAAATGAAGCTTTCTTT
TRBJ2-7 | NA | TRBD2 | TRBV9 | CASSVVGAGGEQYF | TGTGCCAGCAGCGTAGTCGGGGCGGGGGGTGAGCAGTACTTC
TRBJ1-2 | NA | NA | TRBV27 | CASSDSGAQQYYGYTF | TGTGCCAGCAGCGACTCTGGGGCACAGCAATACTATGGCTACACCTTC
TRBJ2-5 | NA | TRBD2 | TRBV9 | CASSVGPGGGPRETQYF | TGTGCCAGCAGCGTAGGGCCCGGGGGGGGCCCGAGGGAGACCCAGTACTTC
TRBJ2-7 | NA | NA | TRBV5-4 | CASSRPGGSYEQYF | TGTGCCAGTTCCCGACCTGGCGGGTCCTACGAGCAGTACTTC
TRBJ1-2 | NA | NA | TRBV7-8 | CASSLAGGINGYTF | TGTGCCAGCAGCTTAGCTGGGGGAATTAATGGCTACACCTTC
TRBJ1-2 | NA | NA | TRBV12-3/TRBV12-4 | CASSFGQNYGYTF | TGTGCCAGCAGTTTTGGGCAGAACTATGGCTACACCTTC
TRBJ2-5 | NA | NA | TRBV4-3 | CASSQAVWVTQYF | TGCGCCAGCAGCCAAGCAGTTTGGGTGACCCAGTACTTC
TRBJ1-4 | NA | NA | TRBV2 | CASSLTGLNEKLFF | TGTGCCAGCAGTTTGACAGGACTTAATGAAAAACTGTTTTTT
TRBJ1-1 | NA | TRBD1 | TRBV5-1 | CASSLVGQGAAEAFF | TGCGCCAGCAGCTTGGTAGGGCAGGGGGCGGCTGAAGCTTTCTTT
TRBJ1-1 | medium-sized | NA | TRBV9 | CASTSGAWNTEAFF | TGTGCCAGCACGTCGGGGGCCTGGAACACTGAAGCTTTCTTT
TRBJ1-3 | NA | TRBD1 | TRBV6-6 | CASSYRGPGRGNTIYF | TGTGCCAGCAGTTACAGGGGGCCAGGACGGGGAAACACCATATATTTT
TRBJ2-7 | NA | NA | TRBV5-1 | CASSLAAGSYEQYF | TGCGCCAGCAGCTTGGCAGCAGGGTCCTACGAGCAGTACTTC